What follows are 17 T cell receptor beta chains derived from one specimen sequenced in a study of T cell repertoires in cytomegalovirus infection. TCRdb itself ran the reads through MiXCR, one entry per CDR3 protein. The table lists 830,000 or so distinct CDR3 sequences, approximately 29% of them singletons. Their antigens are not known. The material was cultured CD8+ T cells from PBMCs, obtained from culture after CMV antigen stimulation. These receptors originate from a human donor in good health (CMV status not recorded). Some clones in this sample may be carry-over from other donors' samples.

This clonotype occurred a few times. J is TRBJ2-7 and V is TRBV6-5; D may correspond to TRBD1 or TRBD2 (8 bases each). CDR1 MNHEY and CDR2 SVGAGI come from the germline V gene. The CDR3 length is 12 residues. This CDR3 is CASGTGLYEQYF. The CDR3 region has the DNA TGTGCTAGCGGGACAGGCCTCTACGAGCAGTACTTC.

This chain connects TRBV6-2 or TRBV6-3 to TRBJ1-2; TRBD1 matches at 7 bases. With 10 bases clipped from V and 4 bases from J, the junction kept 21 bases outside the gene matches. The V gene's germline CDR1 is MNHEY and CDR2 SVGEGT. The CDR3 spans 17 residues. CDR3 sequence: CATTTSFGTALSYGYTF. The CDR3 DNA is TGTGCCACCACAACCTCATTCGGGACAGCCCTTTCCTATGGCTACACCTTC.

This clonotype was counted between two and nine times. The chain recombines TRBV2 with TRBJ2-7; maybe TRBD1 (5 bases). CDR3 length equals 12 residues. Germline CDR1 is SNHLY and CDR2 is FYNNEI. Deletions cut 7 bases from V and 4 bases from J, with 11 bases between. The CDR3 spells CASTGARYEQYV. CDR3 DNA sequence: TGTGCCAGCACTGGGGCGCGGTACGAGCAGTACGTC.

This clonotype was counted between two and nine times. The chain joins TRBV20-1 to TRBJ2-7, with D tentatively TRBD1 or TRBD2 (6 bases each). The V and J ends lost 1 base and 0 bases respectively, with 16 bases between them. The CDR3 covers 16 residues. Germline loops: CDR1 DFQATT, CDR2 SNEGSKA (reference sequence). Written as DNA, the CDR3 is TGCAGTGCTAGAGTGGGGGGCAGTTTCTTCTCCTACGAGCAGTACGTC. It encodes CSARVGGSFFSYEQYV.

This clonotype has a handful of counts. The chain is built from TRBV6-5 and TRBJ2-3; the D is unclear. This CDR3 has 13 residues. Germline values: CDR1 MNHEY, CDR2 SVGAGI. Deletions cut 11 bases from V and 1 base from J, with 13 bases between. In DNA form, the CDR3 reads TGTGCCTGTCGGTTCTTAGGCACAGATACGCAGTATTTT. Translated: CACRFLGTDTQYF.

This clonotype showed up many times. CDR3 nucleotide sequence: TGTGCCAGCAGCCCCCCCATGGGTGCAGGCGAGCAGTACTTC. As protein: CASSPPMGAGEQYF. This rearrangement joins TRBV7-9 to TRBJ2-7, with D hard to call. Trimming took off 5 bases at V and 6 bases at J, with 17 bases between the two ends. Germline V gene data show CDR1 as SEHNR and CDR2 as FQNEAQ (reference sequence). This CDR3 has 14 residues.

The chain employs TRBV20-1 and TRBJ2-5; 10 bases agree with TRBD2. The germline gives CDR1 DFQATT, CDR2 SNEGSKA (reference sequence). The junction had 13 bases not matched to a gene; V was cut back by 6 bases and J by 0 bases. This CDR3 has 17 amino acids. CDR3 nucleotide sequence: TGCAGTGCCATGCCCGGACTAGCGGAAAATCACCAAGAGACCCAGTACTTC. It encodes CSAMPGLAENHQETQYF.

The chain has TRBV7-9 and TRBJ2-3; perhaps TRBD2 as D (6 bases). The length of the CDR3 is 18 residues. V was pared by 3 bases and J by 2 bases, with 21 bases between. Germline CDR1 is SEHNR and CDR2 is FQNEAQ (reference sequence). The DNA for the CDR3 is TGTGCCAGCAGCTTCGGGGTACTAGCTCCAACAATCACAGATACGCAGTATTTT. Translated: CASSFGVLAPTITDTQYF.

The chain is built from TRBV10-3 and TRBJ2-2; 9 positions match TRBD1. Germline values: CDR1 ENHRY, CDR2 SYGVKD. J gave up 1 base and V 10 bases, and 4 bases lay outside the gene matches. CDR3 size: 14 residues. This chain's CDR3 is CATSDRGNTGELFF. The CDR3 DNA sequence: TGTGCCACCTCGGACAGGGGGAACACCGGGGAGCTGTTTTTT.

Only a few counts were recorded for this clonotype. The gene calls are TRBV2 and TRBJ2-3, with a weak D call TRBD2 (6 bases). The CDR3 contains 15 residues. Germline assignment: CDR1 SNHLY and CDR2 FYNNEI. Trimming pared 4 bases from V and 2 bases from J, leaving 13 bases between. The CDR3: CASSVLGGDTDTQYF. DNA for the CDR3: TGTGCCAGCAGTGTTCTCGGGGGAGACACAGATACGCAGTATTTT.

At least ten counts were recorded for this clonotype. The chain carries TRBV27 and TRBJ1-5; D unresolved. The CDR3 consists of 18 residues. Germline V CDR1 and CDR2: MNHEY, SMNVEV (reference sequence). V shed 5 bases and J shed 0 bases, with 20 bases lying between them. CDR3 protein: CASSPTPMLVYSNQPQHF. The CDR3, as DNA: TGTGCCAGCAGTCCTACCCCCATGTTAGTCTATAGCAATCAGCCCCAGCATTTT.

This chain links TRBV29-1 with TRBJ2-1, with 9 nucleotides matching TRBD2. Trimming removed 3 bases from V and 0 bases from J; junction bases left unmatched: 12. The CDR3 is made up of 18 amino acids. In germline, CDR1 is SQVTM, CDR2 ANQGSEA. CDR3 sequence: CSVEGLAGSVRSYNEQFF. The CDR3 DNA sequence: TGCAGCGTTGAGGGTCTAGCGGGGTCCGTACGCTCCTACAATGAGCAGTTCTTC.

The CDR3 loop reads CASSFGQGKETQYF. The CDR3 DNA follows: TGTGCCAGCAGTTTCGGACAGGGGAAAGAGACCCAGTACTTC. This chain connects TRBV2 to TRBJ2-5; 9 bases are a match to TRBD1. The V and J ends lost 5 bases and 3 bases, in that order; junction bases with no gene match: 4. Germline lookup yields CDR1 SNHLY and CDR2 FYNNEI. The CDR3 covers 14 residues.

This clonotype was seen a handful of times. The chain links TRBV7-6 to TRBJ2-1; 12 bases agree with TRBD2. Germline V lookup: CDR1 SGHVS, CDR2 FNYEAQ. There are 15 residues in the CDR3. V gave up 5 bases and J gave up 4 bases; unmatched junction bases: 3. CDR3 nucleotide sequence: TGTGCCAGCAGCCCTAGCGGGGGGGTGTACAATGAGCAGTTCTTC. Amino acid sequence: CASSPSGGVYNEQFF. The entire variable domain, with the rest obtained from reference TRBV7-6 and TRBJ2-1, is as follows: GAGVSQSPRYKVTKRGQDVALRCDPISGHVSLYWYRQALGQGPEFLTYFNYEAQQDKSGLPNDRFSAERPEGSISTLTIQRTEQRDSAMYRCASSPSGGVYNEQFFGPGTRLTVL.

The chain joins TRBV6-2 or TRBV6-3 to TRBJ2-7, with 11 bases lining up with TRBD1. CDR3 length: 12 amino acids. V lost 6 bases, J lost 6 bases, and 1 base stayed unmatched. CDR1 and CDR2 from the germline V gene are MNHEY and SVGEGT. DNA of the CDR3: TGTGCCAGCAGGGACAGGGGGCGCGAGCAGTACTTC. Amino acids: CASRDRGREQYF.

This rearrangement joins TRBV10-3 to TRBJ2-7; 10 bases agree with TRBD1. The CDR3 runs to 16 residues. Trimming removed 7 bases from V and 5 bases from J; junction bases left unmatched: 14. Germline CDR1 ENHRY, CDR2 SYGVKD. The CDR3 protein is CAIKPTPGQGIHEQYV. The CDR3, as DNA: TGTGCCATCAAACCCACTCCGGGACAGGGGATCCACGAGCAGTACGTC.

Only a few counts were recorded for this clonotype. CDR3: CAISEPKRGYIGELFF. In DNA, the CDR3 is TGTGCCATCAGTGAGCCTAAGCGGGGGTACATCGGGGAGCTGTTTTTT. The rearrangement uses TRBV10-3 and TRBJ2-2, with 8 bases aligning to TRBD2. Germline assignment: CDR1 ENHRY and CDR2 SYGVKD. J was trimmed by 7 bases and V by 2 bases; bases with no gene match: 9. The CDR3 spans 16 residues.